Each of the 17 T cell receptor beta chains below was sequenced from the same sample in a study of blood T cell repertoires in COVID-19. Only in-frame clones appear in the TCRdb table, and some are missing; sequencing was by immunoSEQ multiplex PCR. The data hold roughly 100,000 clones, with around 90% observed a single time. The sample taken for sequencing was peripheral blood. These receptors were collected from a man aged 50-60 years with active COVID-19.

This clone was seen a few times. V is TRBV2 and J is TRBJ1-2, with D possibly matching TRBD1 (6 bases). This CDR3 is 12 amino acids long. V was clipped by 7 bases and J by 8 bases, with 14 bases between them. Germline CDR1 reads SNHLY; CDR2 reads FYNNEI. The CDR3 DNA sequence: TGTGCCAGCAAGGCAGGGGTGGACGGCTACACCTTC. Translation: CASKAGVDGYTF.

V gene TRBV18 combines with J gene TRBJ1-6; 8 positions match TRBD1. CDR1 and CDR2 from the germline V gene are KGHSH and LQKENI. J was trimmed by 9 bases and V by 8 bases; bases with no gene match: 9. The CDR3 totals 14 residues. The CDR3 spells CASDGQGQVSPLHF. The CDR3 nucleotides are TGTGCCAGCGATGGACAGGGCCAGGTTTCACCCCTCCACTTT.

This clone was detected a few times. The V gene is TRBV7-9, the J gene TRBJ1-2, with D possibly being TRBD1 (5 bases). The germline gives CDR1 SEHNR, CDR2 FQNEAQ (reference sequence). The CDR3 is made up of 12 amino acids. Trimming took 10 bases from V and 4 from J, leaving 13 bases between them. For the CDR3, the DNA is TGTGCCATCATGGGGGGACCCTATGGCTACACCTTC. It codes for CAIMGGPYGYTF. Based on the CDR3 plus reference TRBV7-9 and TRBJ1-2, the full variable domain is DTGVSQNPRHKITKRGQNVTFRCDPISEHNRLYWYRQTLGQGPEFLTYFQNEAQLEKSRLLSDRFSAERPKGSFSTLEIQRTEQGDSAMYLCAIMGGPYGYTFGSGTRLTVV.

The chain carries TRBV27 and TRBJ2-3, with D possibly matching TRBD1 (7 bases). The V end lost 5 bases, the J end lost 4 bases, and 16 bases lay between the germline ends. The CDR3 has 15 residues. The germline V gene encodes CDR1 MNHEY and CDR2 SMNVEV (reference sequence). CDR3 sequence reads: CASSQNQGGADTQYF. The CDR3, as DNA: TGTGCCAGCAGTCAAAATCAGGGGGGAGCAGATACGCAGTATTTT.

The V gene is TRBV27, the J gene TRBJ1-2; the match to TRBD1 covers 11 bases. This CDR3 spans 17 amino acids. Germline CDR1 and CDR2: MNHEY and SMNVEV (reference sequence). Trimming took 2 bases from V and 2 from J; bases not matched to a gene: 7. This CDR3 reads CASSLVGQGATNYGYTF. The CDR3 DNA reads as TGTGCCAGCAGTTTAGTCGGACAGGGGGCGACGAACTATGGCTACACCTTC.

V usage is TRBV5-5 and J usage is TRBJ2-3; 7 positions match TRBD2. V shed 0 bases and J 4 bases; nucleotides not matched to a gene: 2. The germline CDR1 and CDR2 sequences are SGHKS and YYEKEE (reference sequence). The CDR3 loop spans 14 amino acids. In DNA form, the CDR3 reads TGTGCCAGCAGCTTGGCGGGGGGTTCAGATACGCAGTATTTT. Protein product: CASSLAGGSDTQYF.

The rearrangement links TRBV20-1 to TRBJ1-1; unclear D gene. The ends were cut back, 5 bases at V and 6 bases at J, with 10 bases in the middle. Germline lookup yields CDR1 DFQATT and CDR2 SNEGSKA (reference sequence). The length of the CDR3 is 11 residues. This CDR3 reads CSAVTTPEAFF. The CDR3, as DNA: TGCAGTGCTGTCACTACCCCTGAAGCTTTCTTT.

The chain uses TRBV30 and TRBJ1-2, with D unclear. V shed 0 bases and J shed 11 bases, with 13 bases lying between them. The CDR3 covers 12 residues. Germline V gene lookup returns CDR1 GTSNPN and CDR2 SVGIG (reference sequence). CDR3 sequence: CAWSVTSVGYTF. For the CDR3, the DNA is TGTGCCTGGAGTGTAACGAGCGTAGGATACACCTTC.

The CDR3 loop is CATSVRRETQYF. DNA of the CDR3: TGTGCCACCAGTGTCAGGAGGGAGACCCAGTACTTC. The chain recombines TRBV15 with TRBJ2-5; possibly TRBD2 for D (5 bases). Trimming left V 6 bases short and J 5 bases short, with 10 bases between. The CDR3 is 12 residues long. Germline assignment: CDR1 LNHNV and CDR2 YYDKDF (reference sequence).

The V and J genes are TRBV19 and TRBJ1-2; possible D gene TRBD1, 6 bases. CDR1 is LNHDA and CDR2 is SQIVND in the germline V gene (reference sequence). This CDR3 has 12 amino acids. V was shortened by 7 bases and J by 3 bases, with 9 bases between the two germline ends. CDR3 in DNA: TGTGCCAGTAAGGGGGAAGACTATGGCTACACCTTC. It is translated as CASKGEDYGYTF.

V usage is TRBV5-5 and J usage is TRBJ2-2; perhaps TRBD2 as D (6 bases). The CDR3 has 14 residues. Germline V lookup: CDR1 SGHKS, CDR2 YYEKEE (reference sequence). The V end lost 1 base, the J end lost 5 bases, and 9 bases lay between the germline ends. The CDR3 region is CASSLPGGTGELFF. Here the CDR3 DNA reads TGTGCCAGCAGCTTGCCCGGGGGAACCGGGGAGCTGTTTTTT. The complete variable domain, with remaining parts taken from reference TRBV5-5 and TRBJ2-2, reads DAGVTQSPTHLIKTRGQQVTLRCSPISGHKSVSWYQQVLGQGPQFIFQYYEKEERGRGNFPDRFSARQFPNYSSELNVNALLLGDSALYLCASSLPGGTGELFFGEGSRLTVL.

V gene TRBV12-3 or TRBV12-4 combines with J gene TRBJ1-1; D gene ambiguous. This CDR3 contains 13 residues. V was clipped by 6 bases and J by 2 bases, with 10 bases between them. Written as DNA, the CDR3 is TGTGCCAGCAGACTGACGGGAAACACTGAAGCTTTCTTT. Residues: CASRLTGNTEAFF.

J is TRBJ1-2 and V is TRBV5-1; TRBD1 aligns across 11 bases. V dropped 3 bases and J dropped 4; count of bases not matched to a gene: 2. Germline CDR1 SGHRS, CDR2 YFSETQ. This CDR3 contains 14 residues. CDR3 DNA: TGCGCCAGCAGCTCGGGACAGGGGGGCTATGGCTACACCTTC. It is translated as CASSSGQGGYGYTF. The complete variable domain, with remaining parts taken from reference TRBV5-1 and TRBJ1-2, reads KAGVTQTPRYLIKTRGQQVTLSCSPISGHRSVSWYQQTPGQGLQFLFEYFSETQRNKGNFPGRFSGRQFSNSRSEMNVSTLELGDSALYLCASSSGQGGYGYTFGSGTRLTVV.

The V gene is TRBV19, the J gene TRBJ2-1; 8 bases map to TRBD2. Trimming cost V 7 bases and J 4 bases; bases outside gene matches: 6. The CDR3 length is 14 residues. The germline CDR1 and CDR2 sequences are LNHDA and SQIVND (reference sequence). In nucleotides, the CDR3 is TGTGCCAGTAACGGGGGGGGCCTATACAATGAGCAGTTCTTC. It codes for CASNGGGLYNEQFF.

This clone has only one observation. The same CDR3 also results from other DNA sequences found in this sample. This chain uses TRBV6-5 with TRBJ1-2; D gene uncertain. V shed 8 bases and J shed 0 bases, with 16 bases lying between them. There are 15 residues in the CDR3. Per germline, CDR1 MNHEY and CDR2 SVGAGI. CDR3 DNA sequence: TGTGCCAGCTTACCATCTGGCCAGGCTAACTATGGCTACACCTTC. Its translation: CASLPSGQANYGYTF.

The rearrangement uses TRBV9 and TRBJ2-3, with unresolved D. V lost 0 bases and J lost 2, with 16 bases in between. CDR1 and CDR2 from the germline V gene are SGDLS and YYNGEE. The CDR3 totals 17 residues. CDR3 coding DNA: TGTGCCAGCAGCGTAGAAGGTCTGGGCCCCCCCACAGATACGCAGTATTTT. This codes for CASSVEGLGPPTDTQYF. Full variable domain (missing parts from reference TRBV9 and TRBJ2-3): DSGVTQTPKHLITATGQRVTLRCSPRSGDLSVYWYQQSLDQGLQFLIQYYNGEERAKGNILERFSAQQFPDLHSELNLSSLELGDSALYFCASSVEGLGPPTDTQYFGPGTRLTVL.

The chain employs TRBV7-2 and TRBJ2-3, with a possible D match to TRBD2 (7 bases). Germline-derived CDR1 and CDR2 are SGHTA and FQGNSA. The CDR3 is 15 amino acids. With 5 bases removed from V and 7 bases from J, the gap between germline ends came to 19 bases. The CDR3 bases are TGTGCCAGCAGCCGCTGGGGGGGCGGGGAGTATACGCAGTATTTT. Amino acids: CASSRWGGGEYTQYF.